A selection of T cell receptor beta chains follows, all from one sample in a study of naive and memory T cell subsets. TCRdb analysed the UMI-ligation and nested PCR reads with MiXCR anew, one entry per CDR3 protein. The sample contains over 30,000 distinct CDR3 sequences, approximately 17% of which appear only once. The sequencing sample was made of effector memory CD4+ T cells from blood. The receptors shown here come from a human donor in good health. Both conserved end residues are part of each CDR3. A D gene is named only where the DNA matches it firmly. Not every row has a clone size; where given, it reads once, few, many or a size class.

clone_size	v_call	d_call	j_call	cdr3_nt	cdr3_aa
few	TRBV5-6	TRBD2	TRBJ2-1	TGTGCCAGCAGCAGGTATCTAGCGGAACCTTACAATGAGCAGTTCTTC	CASSRYLAEPYNEQFF
many	TRBV18	NA	TRBJ2-7	TGTGCCAGCTCACCAACAGGGTTTAGCTCCTACGAGCAGTACTTC	CASSPTGFSSYEQYF
many	TRBV19	NA	TRBJ1-1	TGTGCCAGTAGTACTCCCAGGGGCGCATCCACTGAAGCTTTCTTT	CASSTPRGASTEAFF
few	TRBV29-1	NA	TRBJ2-4	TGCAGCGCGGGGCAGGGTGGAGGGACCAAAAACATTCAGTACTTC	CSAGQGGGTKNIQYF
many	TRBV5-1	TRBD2	TRBJ2-1	TGCGCCAGCAGCTTTCAGCTAGCGGGAGATTTCAATGAGCAGTTCTTC	CASSFQLAGDFNEQFF
few	TRBV25-1	TRBD1	TRBJ2-2	TGTGCCAGCCGCGGAATTGGACAGGCGAACACCGGGGAGCTGTTTTTT	CASRGIGQANTGELFF
NA	TRBV20-1	NA	TRBJ1-2	TGCAGTGCTAGAGTACAGTTGTTCTATGGCTACACCTTC	CSARVQLFYGYTF
NA	TRBV2	NA	TRBJ2-1	TGTGCCAGCGAGACAGGCATGAATGAGCAGTTCTTC	CASETGMNEQFF
few	TRBV5-6	NA	TRBJ1-4	TGTGCCAGCAGCTTCAGGGCGACAGGTGATGAAAAACTGTTTTTT	CASSFRATGDEKLFF
NA	TRBV20-1	NA	TRBJ2-7	TGCAGTGGGGCAGGGGAACTCTACGAGCAGTACTTC	CSGAGELYEQYF
NA	TRBV20-1	NA	TRBJ1-1	TGCAGTGCCCTATATGAGGGGCGAACTGAAGCTTTCTTT	CSALYEGRTEAFF
many	TRBV30	NA	TRBJ1-1	TGTGCCTGGAGTGTACCTCCGTATGGTGAAGCTTTCTTT	CAWSVPPYGEAFF
NA	TRBV3-1	NA	TRBJ2-5	TGTGCCAGCAGCCAAGTGATGACAGAGACCCAGTACTTC	CASSQVMTETQYF
few	TRBV5-6	NA	TRBJ2-1	TGTGCCAGCAGCTTGCGAGGACGGGGAAACAATGAGCAGTTCTTC	CASSLRGRGNNEQFF
few	TRBV5-1	TRBD2	TRBJ2-2	TGCGCCAGCAGCTCAGGACTAGCGGGAGGCCCCGGGGAGCTGTTTTTT	CASSSGLAGGPGELFF
NA	TRBV6-1	TRBD2	TRBJ2-3	TGTGCCAGCAGTGAGCGGGGGATCACAGATACGCAGTATTTT	CASSERGITDTQYF
few	TRBV10-3	NA	TRBJ2-1	TGTGCCATCAGTTCCTTGAGCTCCTACAATGAGCAGTTCTTC	CAISSLSSYNEQFF
NA	TRBV3-1	NA	TRBJ2-7	TGTGCCAGCAGCCAAACGGCCTTGGGTCGGCAGTACTTC	CASSQTALGRQYF
many	TRBV2	NA	TRBJ2-3	TGTGCCAGCAGTACGTCAGAGATTACGCAGTATTTT	CASSTSEITQYF
NA	TRBV5-1	NA	TRBJ2-1	TGCGCCAGTAGAGTGACCCTCTACAATGAGCAGTTCTTC	CASRVTLYNEQFF
many	TRBV29-1	NA	TRBJ2-1	TGCAGCGCCGGGGGGCAGAGCTCCTACAATGAGCAGTTCTTC	CSAGGQSSYNEQFF
medium-sized	TRBV11-2	NA	TRBJ1-1	TGTGCCAGCAGCTTAACGATGGGAATTAAGAACACTGAAGCTTTCTTT	CASSLTMGIKNTEAFF
many	TRBV6-2/TRBV6-3	NA	TRBJ2-1	TGTGCCAGCCAGACCGCGGCCGCGGGTGAGCAGTTCTTC	CASQTAAAGEQFF
NA	TRBV6-5	TRBD2	TRBJ2-7	TGTGCCAGCAGTTGGAGCGGGAGGAGATACGAGCAGTACTTC	CASSWSGRRYEQYF
NA	TRBV30	TRBD2	TRBJ2-7	TGTGCCTGGAGTCTCCGGGACTATGTTAGACGCGAGCAGTACTTC	CAWSLRDYVRREQYF
NA	TRBV28	NA	TRBJ2-1	TGTGCCAGCAGTAGGTGGACGATCTACAATGAGCAGTTCTTC	CASSRWTIYNEQFF
NA	TRBV2	NA	TRBJ1-2	TGTGCCAGCAGTGAGACAGTGCAAAACTATGGCTACACCTTC	CASSETVQNYGYTF
NA	TRBV29-1	NA	TRBJ2-3	TGCAGCGCTTCTGGGGAGGGGGCGCGAGATACGCAGTATTTT	CSASGEGARDTQYF
many	TRBV29-1	TRBD2	TRBJ2-1	TGCAGCGTTGAAGATCCTAGCGGGACCCCTGAGCAGTTCTTC	CSVEDPSGTPEQFF
medium-sized	TRBV7-9	TRBD1	TRBJ1-1	TGTGCCAGCAGACGACAGGGTGGAGCAGCTTTCTTT	CASRRQGGAAFF
many	TRBV27	NA	TRBJ1-2	TGTGCCAGCGCCCCCGATTTGGGCTATGGCTACACCTTC	CASAPDLGYGYTF
few	TRBV5-1	TRBD2	TRBJ2-1	TGCGCCAGCAGCATAGTACTAGCGGGAGGGGTCAATGAGCAGTTCTTC	CASSIVLAGGVNEQFF
NA	TRBV5-1	TRBD1	TRBJ1-5	TGCGCCAGCAGCTTGGGGACAGGGGGCTATAGCAATCAGCCCCAGCATTTT	CASSLGTGGYSNQPQHF
many	TRBV28	NA	TRBJ1-6	TGTGCCAGCAGTTTGAACAGCCGGAATTCACCCCTCCACTTT	CASSLNSRNSPLHF
NA	TRBV20-1	NA	TRBJ1-1	TGCAGTGCTCGGGGGGGTTTCAGTACAGCTTTCTTT	CSARGGFSTAFF
many	TRBV6-5	TRBD2	TRBJ2-1	TGTGCCAGCAGTCCGGGACTAGCGGGGTACAATGAGCAGTTCTTC	CASSPGLAGYNEQFF
medium-sized	TRBV28	NA	TRBJ1-4	TGTGCCAGCAGGGGCGGGGGAAAAGTTGAAAAACTGTTTTTT	CASRGGGKVEKLFF
few	TRBV11-3	TRBD2	TRBJ2-3	TGTGCCAGCAGCTCACCGACTCTAGCGGGATTCACAGATACGCAGTATTTT	CASSSPTLAGFTDTQYF
many	TRBV20-1	TRBD2	TRBJ2-7	TGCAGTGCTAGAGAACCTATAGCGGGAGTCAACGAGCAGTACTTC	CSAREPIAGVNEQYF
NA	TRBV27	TRBD2	TRBJ2-7	TGTGCCAGCAGTTCTATAGGGGCGGGGACTAGGAGATACGAGCAGTACTTC	CASSSIGAGTRRYEQYF
many	TRBV28	TRBD1	TRBJ1-5	TGTGCCAGCAGTTTATTGGTCAGGGGGAAAAGGTTAGGCAATCAGCCCCAGCATTTT	CASSLLVRGKRLGNQPQHF
few	TRBV20-1	NA	TRBJ1-1	TGCAGTGCTAGAGTTTGGACACCGAACACTGAAGCTTTCTTT	CSARVWTPNTEAFF
few	TRBV21-1	NA	TRBJ1-1	TGTGCCAGCAGCAAAGTGGGGGGCGGGCGAGATCGAGCTTTCTTT	CASSKVGGGRDRAFF
NA	TRBV7-9	TRBD1	TRBJ2-7	TGTGCCAGCAGCTTATTGAGGACAGGGGCCGAGCAGTACTTC	CASSLLRTGAEQYF
NA	TRBV7-9	NA	TRBJ2-3	TGTGCCAGCAGCTTGGGGACAAACACAGATACGCAGTATTTT	CASSLGTNTDTQYF
many	TRBV7-2	TRBD2	TRBJ2-7	TGTGCCAGCAGCTTAGGCGCAGCGGGGAAAATTCAGCAGTACTTC	CASSLGAAGKIQQYF
few	TRBV7-8	NA	TRBJ1-1	TGTGCCAGCAGCAGGATGGAGAGCACTGAAGCTTTCTTT	CASSRMESTEAFF
few	TRBV6-4	NA	TRBJ2-1	TGTGCCAGCAGTGAATCAATGAGCGGAGGTTCCTACAATGAGCAGTTCTTC	CASSESMSGGSYNEQFF
few	TRBV20-1	NA	TRBJ2-1	TGCAGTGCTCCCGCCTGGGACGGTGAGCAGTTCTTC	CSAPAWDGEQFF
few	TRBV2	TRBD1	TRBJ2-7	TGTGCCAGCAGGACCCAGGGGGCCGGTTACGAGCAGTACTTC	CASRTQGAGYEQYF
many	TRBV27	NA	TRBJ2-5	TGTGCCAGCAGCGGCAGAGAAGAGACCCAGTACTTC	CASSGREETQYF
few	TRBV20-1	TRBD2	TRBJ2-5	TGCAGTGCTAGTCTGGATAGCGGGATTGTGACCCAGTACTTC	CSASLDSGIVTQYF
few	TRBV5-1	TRBD2	TRBJ2-3	TGCGCCAGCAGCTCCCTAAGTCCTCTTATAGGTCTAGCGGGTGATCGGTGGACAGATACGCAGTATTTT	CASSSLSPLIGLAGDRWTDTQYF
NA	TRBV6-6	NA	TRBJ2-5	TGTGCCAGCAGCCGGACAGCCCAACAAGAGACCCAGTACTTC	CASSRTAQQETQYF
few	TRBV12-3/TRBV12-4	TRBD1	TRBJ1-2	TGTGCCAGCAGTTTGAGGGACAGGGGCTATGGCTACACCTTC	CASSLRDRGYGYTF